Reported below is one TCR beta chain. Its antigen is as yet unknown. The method was immunoSEQ multiplex PCR; TCRdb's version includes in-frame clones alone and lacks a portion of them. The profile shows 99,000 or so clones, around 90% of them singletons. The data were obtained in a study of T cell responses to AZD1222 COVID-19 vaccine. Germline values: CDR1 KGHSH, CDR2 LQKENI. Trimming took off 4 bases at V and 0 bases at J, with 10 bases between the two ends. The length of the CDR3 is 14 residues. Study-wide findings and caveats: Vaccination with two AZD1222 doses was followed by a rise in Spike-specific TCR breadth and depth. Just a handful of AZD1222 recipients tested seropositive at baseline.

The origin of this receptor is an adult in good health. This chain joins TRBV18 and TRBJ2-7; D is unclear. The sequencing here drew on peripheral blood, taken on day 0 of AZD1222 vaccination. CDR3 region: CASSRYHNSYEQYF. The CDR3 nucleotides are TGTGCCAGCTCACGGTACCACAACTCCTACGAGCAGTACTTC.